This T cell receptor beta chain was obtained from a study of PD-1 blockade in classical Hodgkin lymphoma. Background on the study: Patients were treated with nivolumab at 3 mg/kg, and this was given intravenously every 2 weeks. Findings and limits, study-wide: Relapsed/refractory patients reportedly had lower baseline diversity than newly diagnosed patients. With CD4+ cells, TCR diversity rose significantly by C4D1, but not with CD8+ cells.

Data came from immunoSEQ multiplex PCR; TCRdb stores just in-frame clones and leaves some out. The table shows almost 85,000 clones, with roughly 90% occurring only once. CDR1 is SNHLY, CDR2 FYNNEI, per germline. CDR3 length equals 17 residues. Trimming left V 3 bases short and J 1 base short, with 18 bases between. Patients all relapsed after autologous stem cell transplantation, and there was variation in brentuximab vedotin exposure. Best response was recorded as complete response, partial response or progressive disease. In its sample, this clone was seen once. The target antigen is unknown. The sample here was peripheral blood mononuclear cells (PBMCs), taken at baseline. The receptor was isolated from a human donor with classical Hodgkin lymphoma. The chain is built from TRBV2 and TRBJ1-2; no clear D. CDR3 coding DNA: TGTGCCAGCAGTGATCCCTTGCGGAGGTCTAATAACTATGGCTACACCTTC. Protein: CASSDPLRRSNNYGYTF. The entire variable domain, with the rest obtained from reference TRBV2 and TRBJ1-2, is as follows: EPEVTQTPSHQVTQMGQEVILRCVPISNHLYFYWYRQILGQKVEFLVSFYNNEISEKSEIFDDQFSVERPDGSNFTLKIRSTKLEDSAMYFCASSDPLRRSNNYGYTFGSGTRLTVV.